The 30 T cell receptor beta chains below were found in one sample sequenced in a study of a mutant IDH1 vaccine in newly diagnosed glioma. For these TCRs, the target antigens are not known. Sequencing was performed with immunoSEQ multiplex PCR; in TCRdb, only in-frame clones are kept and a portion is missing. The profile covers about 55,000 clones, with about four fifths appearing a single time and around 6.2% taken by the ten largest. Time point here: week 23, last vaccination. With topical imiquimod, each dose of the vaccine consisted of 300 ug of mutant IDH1 20-mer peptide. This sample comprised PBMCs, obtained from a glioma patient whose treatment included an IDH1 peptide vaccine. The receptor set was obtained from a man aged 35-49 years with glioma.

The chain links TRBV13 to TRBJ2-1; possible D gene TRBD2, 5 bases. The CDR3 covers 14 residues. Trimming pared 6 bases from V and 0 bases from J, leaving 9 bases between. CDR1 PRHDT and CDR2 FYEKMQ come from the germline V gene (reference sequence). CDR3 amino acids: CASRDSRSYNEQFF. The DNA of the CDR3 is TGTGCCAGCAGGGACTCCCGCTCCTACAATGAGCAGTTCTTC.

The chain joins TRBV2 to TRBJ2-2; 10 bases line up with TRBD1. The germline CDR1 and CDR2 sequences are SNHLY and FYNNEI. This CDR3 has 14 residues. V was clipped by 8 bases and J by 7 bases; unmatched bases: 7. The CDR3 sequence: CASLPGQGYGELFF. CDR3 nucleotide sequence: TGTGCCAGCTTGCCGGGACAGGGGTACGGGGAGCTGTTTTTT. Full variable domain (rest looked up from reference TRBV2 and TRBJ2-2): EPEVTQTPSHQVTQMGQEVILRCVPISNHLYFYWYRQILGQKVEFLVSFYNNEISEKSEIFDDQFSVERPDGSNFTLKIRSTKLEDSAMYFCASLPGQGYGELFFGEGSRLTVL.

V is TRBV2 and J is TRBJ1-4, with TRBD1 matching over 9 bases. There are 11 residues in the CDR3. Germline V gene lookup returns CDR1 SNHLY and CDR2 FYNNEI. V was clipped by 5 bases and J by 12 bases; unmatched bases: 1. The CDR3 nucleotides are TGTGCCAGCAGTTGGACAGGGGAACTGTTTTTT. Residues: CASSWTGELFF.

The CDR3 spells CASSFSAGTLSYNEQFF. CDR3 DNA sequence: TGTGCCAGCAGCTTTTCGGCGGGGACACTTTCCTACAATGAGCAGTTCTTC. The chain has TRBV5-6 and TRBJ2-1; D may match TRBD1 or TRBD2 (6 bases each). Germline V gene sequence: CDR1 SGHDT, CDR2 YYEEEE. V lost 2 bases and J lost 1, with 16 bases in between. CDR3 length equals 17 residues. The complete variable domain, with remaining parts taken from reference TRBV5-6 and TRBJ2-1, reads DAGVTQSPTHLIKTRGQQVTLRCSPKSGHDTVSWYQQALGQGPQFIFQYYEEEERQRGNFPDRFSGHQFPNYSSELNVNALLLGDSALYLCASSFSAGTLSYNEQFFGPGTRLTVL.

V is TRBV20-1 and J is TRBJ1-5, with D uncertain. Germline-derived CDR1 and CDR2 are DFQATT and SNEGSKA (reference sequence). The length of the CDR3 is 11 residues. The ends were cut back, 0 bases at V and 9 bases at J, with 6 bases in the middle. The CDR3 here is CSARDWGPQHF. CDR3 sequence (DNA): TGCAGTGCTAGAGACTGGGGGCCCCAGCATTTT.

V and J are TRBV27 and TRBJ2-7; D gene unclear. Germline V gene lookup returns CDR1 MNHEY and CDR2 SMNVEV (reference sequence). Trimming removed 3 bases from V and 1 base from J, with 10 bases in between. The CDR3 is 14 residues long. The CDR3 sequence is CASSFSRNSYEQYF. CDR3 nucleotides: TGTGCCAGCAGTTTTTCCAGAAATTCCTACGAGCAGTACTTC.

The J gene is TRBJ2-2, the V gene TRBV5-4; 10 positions match TRBD2. The CDR3 sequence is 18 residues long. The ends lost 4 bases at V and 1 base at J; junction bases unmatched: 10. Germline loops: CDR1 SGHNT, CDR2 YYREEE (reference sequence). The CDR3: CASSKRLGLALNTGELFF. The CDR3, as DNA: TGTGCCAGCAGCAAACGCCTGGGACTAGCGTTGAACACCGGGGAGCTGTTTTTT.

The chain combines TRBV19 with TRBJ2-2; D might be TRBD1 (7 bases). The CDR3 spans 16 residues. Germline CDR1 LNHDA, CDR2 SQIVND (reference sequence). Trimming pared 3 bases from V and 1 base from J, leaving 12 bases between. The CDR3 reads CASSMAGQRNTGELFF. DNA for the CDR3: TGTGCCAGTAGTATGGCGGGACAGCGGAACACCGGGGAGCTGTTTTTT.

The V call is TRBV19, the J call TRBJ2-2; tentatively, D is TRBD2 (7 bases). The V end was cut by 3 bases, the J end by 3 bases, with 14 bases between. This CDR3 contains 16 residues. Germline V gene lookup returns CDR1 LNHDA and CDR2 SQIVND (reference sequence). As DNA, the CDR3 is TGTGCCAGTAGTATGGACAGCCTAGCGGACACCGGGGAGCTGTTTTTT. This sequence encodes CASSMDSLADTGELFF.

The count of this clone is one. The genes are TRBV2 and TRBJ2-5; perhaps TRBD2 as D (6 bases). Germline CDR1 reads SNHLY; CDR2 reads FYNNEI. Trimming took 8 bases from V and 2 from J, leaving 9 bases between them. CDR3 length: 12 amino acids. CDR3 nucleotides: TGTGCCAGCCGGGGGTTTCAAGAGACCCAGTACTTC. It specifies CASRGFQETQYF.

The chain employs TRBV29-1 and TRBJ2-5, with D possibly being TRBD1 (6 bases). CDR1 is SQVTM, CDR2 ANQGSEA, per germline. The CDR3 is 15 amino acids. Trimming removed 0 bases at V and 0 bases at J, with 11 bases between. CDR3 DNA: TGCAGCGTTGAAGATGGAAGGGGGTACCAAGAGACCCAGTACTTC. This codes for CSVEDGRGYQETQYF.

A single count supports this clone. The chain uses TRBV7-6 and TRBJ2-1; D unresolved. Trimming took off 3 bases at V and 4 bases at J, with 10 bases between the two ends. Per germline, CDR1 SGHVS and CDR2 FNYEAQ. The CDR3 runs to 14 residues. The CDR3 DNA follows: TGTGCCAGCAGCTTCCCGGGCCTATACAATGAGCAGTTCTTC. This gives the protein CASSFPGLYNEQFF.

This clone appeared a few times. The chain carries TRBV29-1 and TRBJ1-1; D not resolved. V lost 4 bases, J lost 4 bases, and 7 bases lay in between. CDR1 is SQVTM and CDR2 is ANQGSEA in the germline V gene. CDR3 size: 11 residues. DNA for the CDR3: TGCAGCGTTGTGGGGTTCACTGAAGCTTTCTTT. Translating it yields CSVVGFTEAFF.

The chain uses TRBV5-1 and TRBJ1-1, with a tentative D call TRBD1 (6 bases). This CDR3 is 13 amino acids long. The ends were cut back, 2 bases at V and 3 bases at J, with 8 bases in the middle. CDR1 is SGHRS, CDR2 YFSETQ, per germline. CDR3 nucleotide sequence: TGCGCCAGCAGCTTAGCAGGGGACACTGAAGCTTTCTTT. Amino acid sequence: CASSLAGDTEAFF.

The chain uses TRBV9 and TRBJ1-3; D perhaps matches TRBD1 (5 bases). The CDR3 runs to 15 residues. V dropped 0 bases and J dropped 3 bases, with 10 bases sitting between them. Germline CDR1 SGDLS, CDR2 YYNGEE. CDR3 sequence reads: CASSVGGDSGNTIYF. DNA for the CDR3: TGTGCCAGCAGCGTAGGGGGCGACAGTGGAAACACCATATATTTT.

Here the CDR3 reads CASSAGNSNQPQHF. CDR3 DNA sequence: TGTGCCAGCAGCGCAGGGAATAGCAATCAGCCCCAGCATTTT. This chain connects TRBV13 to TRBJ1-5; D is possibly TRBD1 (5 bases). Germline assignment: CDR1 PRHDT and CDR2 FYEKMQ (reference sequence). CDR3 length: 14 amino acids. Between the trimmed V and J ends, which lost 5 bases and 0 bases, there was a span of 8 bases.

This clone showed up just once. The V and J genes are TRBV23-1 and TRBJ2-7, with a possible D match to TRBD2 (6 bases). TRBV23-1 is flagged as an ORF with uncertain function. The V and J ends lost 4 bases and 2 bases respectively, with 12 bases between them. The CDR3 sequence is 14 residues long. This CDR3 is CASSLGSLAYEQYF. CDR3 DNA: TGCGCCAGCAGTCTCGGGAGTTTGGCCTACGAGCAGTACTTC.

The J gene is TRBJ1-1, the V gene TRBV18, with D unresolved. CDR1 and CDR2 from the germline V gene are KGHSH and LQKENI. V was cut by 0 bases and J by 1 base, with 12 bases left in between. The CDR3 runs 16 residues. The CDR3 DNA follows: TGTGCCAGCTCACCACCTGGCGCCTCAGGGAACACTGAAGCTTTCTTT. It translates to CASSPPGASGNTEAFF.

This chain joins TRBV7-6 and TRBJ1-5; D not certain. Per the germline V gene, CDR1 is SGHVS and CDR2 is FNYEAQ. The CDR3 is 13 residues long. The V end lost 5 bases, the J end lost 1 base, and 6 bases lay between the germline ends. The chain's CDR3 is CASSEGSNQPQHF. The CDR3 DNA is TGTGCCAGCAGCGAGGGAAGCAATCAGCCCCAGCATTTT.

The chain carries TRBV6-1 and TRBJ1-2; TRBD1 aligns across 8 bases. The CDR3 length is 14 residues. The trim removed 8 bases at V and 0 bases at J, leaving 5 bases unmatched. CDR1 and CDR2 from the germline V gene are MNHNS and SASEGT. CDR3 sequence: CASAPGQANYGYTF. The CDR3, as DNA: TGTGCCAGCGCACCGGGACAGGCTAACTATGGCTACACCTTC.

The gene calls are TRBV19 and TRBJ2-2; D is unclear. Germline loops: CDR1 LNHDA, CDR2 SQIVND (reference sequence). The CDR3 runs 16 residues. The V end lost 7 bases, the J end lost 2 bases, and 17 bases lay between the germline ends. DNA of the CDR3: TGTGCCAGTAATGATTGGCTGACCTTCAACACCGGGGAGCTGTTTTTT. It translates to CASNDWLTFNTGELFF.

J is TRBJ2-5 and V is TRBV30; no clear D gene. From germline, CDR1 is GTSNPN and CDR2 SVGIG (reference sequence). The CDR3 is 12 residues long. Between the trimmed V and J ends, which lost 3 bases and 3 bases, there was a span of 8 bases. This CDR3 is CAWSLRKETQYF. CDR3 DNA: TGTGCCTGGAGCCTACGGAAAGAGACCCAGTACTTC.

This clone was seen only a few times. The J gene is TRBJ2-3, the V gene TRBV7-9; D tentatively reads TRBD1 or TRBD2 (5 bases each). V lost 4 bases and J 5 bases, leaving 10 bases between the germline ends. From germline, CDR1 is SEHNR and CDR2 FQNEAQ (reference sequence). This CDR3 is built from 13 residues. CDR3 in amino acids: CASSSTGGDTQYF. The CDR3, as DNA: TGTGCCAGCAGCTCGACTGGGGGAGATACGCAGTATTTT.

This clone showed up just a few times. The J gene is TRBJ1-6, the V gene TRBV19, with D perhaps matching TRBD1 (5 bases). The CDR3 is made up of 15 amino acids. CDR1 and CDR2 from the germline V gene are LNHDA and SQIVND (reference sequence). Trimming removed 6 bases at V and 6 bases at J, with 15 bases between. The CDR3 DNA reads as TGTGCCAGTAGCGCGGTTGGGGGATCTAATTCACCCCTCCACTTT. This codes for CASSAVGGSNSPLHF. Combining the CDR3 with reference TRBV19 and TRBJ1-6 gives the whole variable domain DGGITQSPKYLFRKEGQNVTLSCEQNLNHDAMYWYRQDPGQGLRLIYYSQIVNDFQKGDIAEGYSVSREKKESFPLTVTSAQKNPTAFYLCASSAVGGSNSPLHFGNGTRLTVT.

The chain links TRBV5-1 to TRBJ2-1, with TRBD1 matching 10 bases. This CDR3 contains 14 residues. The germline V gene encodes CDR1 SGHRS and CDR2 YFSETQ. The J segment lost 8 bases and the V segment lost 4 bases, leaving 6 bases of the junction unmatched. The CDR3 bases are TGCGCCAGCAGCGGGGGGGACAGGGGAGATGAGCAGTTCTTC. Translated, it gives CASSGGDRGDEQFF.

The CDR3 nucleotides are TGCGCCAGCAGCCAAGAGGGGGGGTCCGAGCAGTACTTC. It is translated as CASSQEGGSEQYF. The genes are TRBV4-1 and TRBJ2-7; 7 bases match TRBD2. J gave up 6 bases and V 0 bases, and 2 bases lay outside the gene matches. The CDR3 length is 13 residues. CDR1 and CDR2 (germline): MGHRA, YSYEKL.

In DNA, the CDR3 is TGTGCCAGCAGTTTATGGCTAGCGGGGGCCAATGAGCAGTTCTTC. As protein: CASSLWLAGANEQFF. The chain has TRBV27 and TRBJ2-1; 10 bases align to TRBD2. Germline CDR1 is MNHEY and CDR2 is SMNVEV (reference sequence). The V gene end was trimmed by 1 base and the J gene end by 6 bases; junction bases not matched to a gene: 3. There are 15 residues in the CDR3.

As concerns this clone: A read error may account for a junction end that differs from germline. The CDR3 loop reads CASSKGIGGEELFF. CDR3 coding DNA: TGTGCCAGCAGCAAGGGAATAGGGGGTGAAGAACTGTTTTTT. The rearrangement uses TRBV9 and TRBJ1-4; D might be TRBD1 (6 bases). From germline, CDR1 is SGDLS and CDR2 YYNGEE. The CDR3 totals 14 residues.

This chain uses TRBV11-3 with TRBJ2-7; TRBD1 is a possible D gene (5 bases). This CDR3 region has 13 residues. CDR1 and CDR2 (germline): SGHNT, YENEEA. V was clipped by 3 bases and J by 6 bases, with 12 bases between them. The CDR3 sequence is CASSFTTQGEQYF. In DNA, the CDR3 is TGTGCCAGCAGCTTTACGACCCAGGGCGAGCAGTACTTC.

The chain has TRBV6-5 and TRBJ1-2; TRBD1 aligns across 9 bases. The CDR3 runs 16 residues. Trimming took 2 bases from V and 7 from J; bases not matched to a gene: 11. Germline lookup yields CDR1 MNHEY and CDR2 SVGAGI. CDR3 sequence: CASSYTGGRDWGGYTF. The CDR3 region has the DNA TGTGCCAGCAGTTACACAGGGGGCAGGGATTGGGGTGGCTACACCTTC.